The next 32 T cell receptor beta chains were all read from a single sample in a study of T cell clones after liver transplantation. Profiling relied on immunoSEQ multiplex PCR, and the TCRdb table lists in-frame clones only, not all of them. The sample carries 40,000 to 55,000 clones, 65% to 80% recorded once. The source was CD4+ T cells from blood, collected roughly 56 months after liver transplant. Receptor source: a human patient who received a liver transplant. The graft donor may be the source of some T cells.

This clone was recorded a few times. V usage is TRBV5-1 and J usage is TRBJ1-2; D unclear. V lost 0 bases and J lost 0, with 15 bases in between. The CDR3 covers 17 residues. Germline CDR1 is SGHRS and CDR2 is YFSETQ. The CDR3, as DNA: TGCGCCAGCAGCTTGGCCGGAGGGCCGCAGTCTAACTATGGCTACACCTTC. Protein product: CASSLAGGPQSNYGYTF.

This chain links TRBV4-1 with TRBJ2-5; 10 positions match TRBD2. Germline V gene sequence: CDR1 MGHRA, CDR2 YSYEKL. The CDR3 has 17 amino acids. V trimming: 0 bases; J trimming: 3 bases; junction bases outside the gene matches: 7. The CDR3 nucleotides are TGCGCCAGCAGCCAAGAAAGGGTAGCGGGAGGAGAAGAGACCCAGTACTTC. Translated, it gives CASSQERVAGGEETQYF.

About this clone itself: The same CDR3 also results from other DNA sequences found in this sample. The CDR3 DNA reads TGTGCCAGCAGTTACTTACAGGGCAGGCAGGGGGGCTACACCTTC. It is translated as CASSYLQGRQGGYTF. The V and J genes are TRBV6-5 and TRBJ1-2, with a tentative D call TRBD1 (6 bases). There are 15 residues in the CDR3. The germline V gene encodes CDR1 MNHEY and CDR2 SVGAGI. Trimming took off 1 base at V and 8 bases at J, with 17 bases between the two ends.

The chain couples TRBV7-3 to TRBJ2-5, with TRBD2 matching 8 bases. Germline V gives CDR1 SGHTA, CDR2 FQGTGA. The CDR3 runs to 13 residues. V shed 2 bases and J 4 bases; nucleotides not matched to a gene: 0. This CDR3 is CASSLAGGETQYF. CDR3 nucleotides: TGTGCCAGCAGCTTAGCGGGGGGAGAGACCCAGTACTTC. The entire variable domain, with the rest obtained from reference TRBV7-3 and TRBJ2-5, is as follows: GAGVSQTPSNKVTEKGKYVELRCDPISGHTALYWYRQSLGQGPEFLIYFQGTGAADDSGLPNDRFFAVRPEGSVSTLKIQRTERGDSAVYLCASSLAGGETQYFGPGTRLLVL.

The chain couples TRBV10-3 to TRBJ2-1, with 11 nucleotides matching TRBD2. This CDR3 spans 19 amino acids. Looked up from germline, CDR1 is ENHRY and CDR2 is SYGVKD. After removal of 6 bases from V and 7 bases from J, the junction contained 20 bases not matched to a gene. This CDR3 reads CAISPSAGSGGALKNEQFF. The CDR3 region has the DNA TGTGCCATCAGCCCTTCCGCGGGTAGCGGGGGGGCTCTGAAGAATGAGCAGTTCTTC.

This chain links TRBV7-2 with TRBJ2-5; the D gene is possibly TRBD2 (6 bases). The V gene lost 8 bases and the J gene lost 5 bases, with 21 bases spanning the gap. Germline V gene data show CDR1 as SGHTA and CDR2 as FQGNSA. There are 15 residues in the CDR3. Here the CDR3 DNA reads TGTGCCAGCGGCATCCGTGGGGGTGCGGGGGAGACCCAGTACTTC. This encodes CASGIRGGAGETQYF.

The chain carries TRBV18 and TRBJ2-1; D remains ambiguous. The V end was cut by 4 bases, the J end by 9 bases, with 10 bases between. The CDR3 is made up of 12 amino acids. Germline loops: CDR1 KGHSH, CDR2 LQKENI. CDR3 amino acids: CASSQEWGEQFF. CDR3 nucleotide sequence: TGTGCCAGCTCACAAGAATGGGGTGAGCAGTTCTTC. Full variable domain (remainder filled in from reference TRBV18 and TRBJ2-1): NAGVMQNPRHLVRRRGQEARLRCSPMKGHSHVYWYRQLPEEGLKFMVYLQKENIIDESGMPKERFSAEFPKEGPSILRIQQVVRGDSAAYFCASSQEWGEQFFGPGTRLTVL.

This chain links TRBV19 with TRBJ2-7; 10 bases are a match to TRBD2. CDR1 is LNHDA and CDR2 is SQIVND in the germline V gene (reference sequence). Trimming at V came to 11 bases and at J to 2 bases, leaving 9 bases not matched to a gene. This CDR3 has 14 amino acids. Written as DNA, the CDR3 is TGTGCCCGCAACTCTAGCGGGGGCCCCTACGAGCAGTACTTC. It encodes CARNSSGGPYEQYF.

This chain connects TRBV7-2 to TRBJ1-2, with a weak D call TRBD1 (5 bases). Trimming stripped 5 bases from V and 2 bases from J, with 12 bases between. Germline CDR1 SGHTA, CDR2 FQGNSA. CDR3 length equals 14 residues. CDR3 residues: CASSPSGGNYGYTF. The DNA for the CDR3 is TGTGCCAGCAGCCCATCGGGGGGGAACTATGGCTACACCTTC.

The chain joins TRBV6-6 to TRBJ1-2; 11 bases are shared with TRBD1. The V gene end was trimmed by 6 bases and the J gene end by 8 bases; junction bases not matched to a gene: 5. Germline V gene data show CDR1 as MNHNY and CDR2 as SVGAGI (reference sequence). CDR3 size: 13 residues. The CDR3 sequence: CASRQDRGHGYTF. CDR3 bases: TGTGCCAGCAGGCAGGACAGGGGGCACGGCTACACCTTC.

The genes are TRBV6-1 and TRBJ1-5; D ambiguous. Germline CDR1 reads MNHNS; CDR2 reads SASEGT. CDR3 length: 16 residues. Between the trimmed V and J ends, which lost 2 bases and 4 bases, there was a span of 15 bases. The chain's CDR3 is CASSETRGYGNQPQHF. CDR3 in DNA: TGTGCCAGCAGTGAAACTCGAGGGTATGGGAATCAGCCCCAGCATTTT.

The CDR3 sequence is CASRRTGELFF. CDR3 nucleotide sequence: TGTGCCAGCAGGAGGACCGGGGAGCTGTTTTTT. The chain joins TRBV5-8 to TRBJ2-2; no reliable D call. Between the trimmed V and J ends, which lost 5 bases and 5 bases, there was a span of 4 bases. Germline CDR1 reads SGHTS; CDR2 reads YDEGEE. The CDR3 totals 11 residues.

This chain uses TRBV5-1 with TRBJ1-5; D gene ambiguous. Deletions cut 0 bases from V and 8 bases from J, with 12 bases between. This CDR3 is 14 amino acids long. Germline V gene data show CDR1 as SGHRS and CDR2 as YFSETQ. DNA for the CDR3: TGCGCCAGCAGCTTGGGAACAGCTCGTGAGCCCCAGCATTTT. Amino acids: CASSLGTAREPQHF. Looking up the rest from reference TRBV5-1 and TRBJ1-5 gives the full variable domain: KAGVTQTPRYLIKTRGQQVTLSCSPISGHRSVSWYQQTPGQGLQFLFEYFSETQRNKGNFPGRFSGRQFSNSRSEMNVSTLELGDSALYLCASSLGTAREPQHFGDGTRLSIL.

The CDR3 DNA reads TGTGCCAGCAGCTCCTATGACAGGGAGAACACTGAAGCTTTCTTT. It encodes CASSSYDRENTEAFF. The chain recombines TRBV5-6 with TRBJ1-1; the match to TRBD1 covers 7 bases. Germline CDR1 SGHDT, CDR2 YYEEEE. The J segment lost 1 base and the V segment lost 3 bases, leaving 6 bases of the junction unmatched. The CDR3 runs to 15 residues. The entire variable domain, with the rest obtained from reference TRBV5-6 and TRBJ1-1, is as follows: DAGVTQSPTHLIKTRGQQVTLRCSPKSGHDTVSWYQQALGQGPQFIFQYYEEEERQRGNFPDRFSGHQFPNYSSELNVNALLLGDSALYLCASSSYDRENTEAFFGQGTRLTVV.

This clone was seen a few times. The gene calls are TRBV6-1 and TRBJ1-3; D gene ambiguous. The germline gives CDR1 MNHNS, CDR2 SASEGT. Trimming took 0 bases from V and 0 from J, leaving 9 bases between them. The CDR3 consists of 16 residues. CDR3 loop: CASSEAASYSGNTIYF. The DNA for the CDR3 is TGTGCCAGCAGTGAAGCGGCCAGTTACTCTGGAAACACCATATATTTT.

This rearrangement joins TRBV6-5 to TRBJ2-5; D may be TRBD2 (6 bases). This CDR3 has 14 residues. CDR1 MNHEY and CDR2 SVGAGI come from the germline V gene. Trimming stripped 0 bases from V and 6 bases from J, with 11 bases between. CDR3 nucleotide sequence: TGTGCCAGCAGTTACTCGACCGGGGGACAGACCCAGTACTTC. Its translation: CASSYSTGGQTQYF.

The chain carries TRBV13 and TRBJ1-2; possibly TRBD1 for D (5 bases). CDR1 and CDR2 (germline): PRHDT, FYEKMQ (reference sequence). CDR3 length: 12 amino acids. Trimming pared 4 bases from V and 3 bases from J, leaving 6 bases between. The CDR3 DNA reads as TGTGCCAGCAGCTGGGGGGACTATGGCTACACCTTC. Amino acid sequence: CASSWGDYGYTF. The complete variable domain, with remaining parts taken from reference TRBV13 and TRBJ1-2, reads AAGVIQSPRHLIKEKRETATLKCYPIPRHDTVYWYQQGPGQDPQFLISFYEKMQSDKGSIPDRFSAQQFSDYHSELNMSSLELGDSALYFCASSWGDYGYTFGSGTRLTVV.

This clone was seen at least ten times. The J gene is TRBJ1-1, the V gene TRBV30; TRBD1 might be the D (6 bases). V lost 5 bases and J lost 1, with 11 bases in between. The CDR3 is 13 amino acids. Germline V lookup: CDR1 GTSNPN, CDR2 SVGIG (reference sequence). CDR3 sequence: CAWVQGGNTEAFF. For the CDR3, the DNA is TGTGCCTGGGTACAGGGTGGGAACACTGAAGCTTTCTTT. The full variable domain, in which reference TRBV30 and TRBJ1-1 provide the parts outside the CDR3, is SQTIHQWPATLVQPVGSPLSLECTVEGTSNPNLYWYRQAAGRGLQLLFYSVGIGQISSEVPQNLSASRPQDRQFILSSKKLLLSDSGFYLCAWVQGGNTEAFFGQGTRLTVV.

The genes are TRBV13 and TRBJ2-3; D unclear. The CDR3 has 14 amino acids. V was trimmed by 3 bases and J by 5 bases, leaving 12 bases between them. CDR1 and CDR2 from the germline V gene are PRHDT and FYEKMQ (reference sequence). The CDR3 region is CASSFRPEKDTQYF. The CDR3 DNA is TGTGCCAGCAGCTTTCGGCCAGAGAAAGATACGCAGTATTTT.

This chain joins TRBV7-9 and TRBJ2-7; TRBD1 agrees at 8 bases. V dropped 4 bases and J dropped 5; count of bases not matched to a gene: 1. The CDR3 contains 12 residues. The germline V gene encodes CDR1 SEHNR and CDR2 FQNEAQ (reference sequence). CDR3 loop: CASSSTGDEQYF. CDR3 sequence (DNA): TGTGCCAGCAGCTCGACAGGGGACGAGCAGTACTTC.

This clone has only a few counts. The chain joins TRBV19 to TRBJ2-2; possibly TRBD2 for D (5 bases). V gave up 9 bases and J gave up 3 bases, with 14 bases separating them. Germline values: CDR1 LNHDA, CDR2 SQIVND (reference sequence). The CDR3 length is 14 residues. CDR3 amino acids: CASQSGDYTGELFF. CDR3 DNA: TGTGCCAGCCAGTCCGGGGATTACACCGGGGAGCTGTTTTTT.

The chain is built from TRBV7-3 and TRBJ1-2; 8 nucleotides line up with TRBD1. After removal of 5 bases from V and 5 bases from J, the junction contained 4 bases not matched to a gene. CDR1 is SGHTA and CDR2 is FQGTGA in the germline V gene. The CDR3 loop spans 13 amino acids. CDR3 in DNA: TGTGCCAGCAGCCTTGGGACAGGATATGGCTACACCTTC. Residues: CASSLGTGYGYTF.

This clone appeared a single time. The J gene is TRBJ2-7, the V gene TRBV7-8; D is unresolved. The germline V gene has CDR1 SGHVS and CDR2 FQNEAQ. The germline V and J ends were trimmed by 2 bases and 3 bases, with 2 bases remaining between them. The CDR3 contains 11 residues. As DNA, the CDR3 is TGTGCCAGCAGCTTATACTACGAGCAGTACTTC. Translated, it gives CASSLYYEQYF.

Sample share makes this clone medium-sized. The V and J genes are TRBV11-2 and TRBJ1-1, with D maybe TRBD1 (6 bases). Germline CDR1 is SGHAT and CDR2 is FQNNGV. The CDR3 contains 13 residues. V was cut by 0 bases and J by 4 bases, with 6 bases left in between. CDR3 region: CASSLEQGTEAFF. The CDR3 bases are TGTGCCAGCAGCTTAGAACAGGGCACTGAAGCTTTCTTT.

A single count supports this clone. The chain carries TRBV6-1 and TRBJ2-5, with D tentatively TRBD2 (6 bases). Trimming shortened V by 6 bases and J by 5 bases, and 16 bases separated the two germline ends. This CDR3 spans 14 amino acids. In germline, CDR1 is MNHNS, CDR2 SASEGT. CDR3 in DNA: TGTGCCAGCAGGCCGGGACTCGCGGGGGAGACCCAGTACTTC. This gives the protein CASRPGLAGETQYF.

This clone has just one count. J is TRBJ1-6 and V is TRBV19, with D tentatively TRBD1 (6 bases). The CDR3 contains 19 residues. V was pared by 2 bases and J by 7 bases, with 24 bases between. Germline CDR1 and CDR2: LNHDA and SQIVND (reference sequence). CDR3: CASSISVGGRPLQNSPLHF. CDR3 coding DNA: TGTGCCAGTAGTATAAGTGTTGGGGGGCGCCCCCTCCAGAATTCACCCCTCCACTTT.

This sequence joins TRBV4-1 and TRBJ1-5; D not certain. The CDR3 is 14 residues long. CDR1 is MGHRA and CDR2 is YSYEKL in the germline V gene. V dropped 1 base and J dropped 5 bases, with 9 bases sitting between them. As DNA, the CDR3 is TGCGCCAGCAGCCAAGGGGAGGGAGATCAGCCCCAGCATTTT. It translates to CASSQGEGDQPQHF.

In regard to this clone: A junction end diverges from the germline sequence, so it may reflect a read error. As DNA, the CDR3 is TGTGCCTGGAGTGGACCCCCTTCAGCCCTCCACTTT. It yields the protein CAWSGPPSALHF. V is TRBV30 and J is TRBJ1-6; D not resolved. Germline CDR1 reads GTSNPN; CDR2 reads SVGIG (reference sequence). CDR3 length equals 12 residues.

This clone was picked up one time. The rearrangement links TRBV6-5 to TRBJ1-3, with 7 bases identical to TRBD1. The CDR3 spans 14 residues. The junction had 3 bases not matched to a gene; V was cut back by 5 bases and J by 2 bases. CDR1 MNHEY and CDR2 SVGAGI come from the germline V gene. The CDR3 coding sequence is TGTGCCAGCAGTCAGACAGGGCCTGGAAACACCATATATTTT. It translates to CASSQTGPGNTIYF.

The V gene is TRBV7-8, the J gene TRBJ2-1, with TRBD1 as a possible D gene (6 bases). Trimming shortened V by 1 base and J by 5 bases, and 18 bases separated the two germline ends. CDR3 size: 17 residues. Germline V gene lookup returns CDR1 SGHVS and CDR2 FQNEAQ. In DNA form, the CDR3 reads TGTGCCAGCAGCTTAGGCCCCTCAGGGGTTCTTAACAATGAGCAGTTCTTC. Protein product: CASSLGPSGVLNNEQFF.

V is TRBV30 and J is TRBJ2-6; D may be TRBD2 (6 bases). Germline V gene lookup returns CDR1 GTSNPN and CDR2 SVGIG (reference sequence). This CDR3 is built from 15 residues. V lost 3 bases and J lost 0, with 9 bases in between. CDR3 residues: CAWSRGVSGANVLTF. The DNA for the CDR3 is TGTGCCTGGAGCCGCGGGGTCTCTGGGGCCAACGTCCTGACTTTC.

The V gene is TRBV20-1, the J gene TRBJ2-1, with D unclear. V was pared by 3 bases and J by 7 bases, with 7 bases between. The CDR3 is 11 amino acids. Germline V gene lookup returns CDR1 DFQATT and CDR2 SNEGSKA (reference sequence). In nucleotides, the CDR3 is TGCAGTGCTAGTATGGTTAATGAGCAGTTCTTC. Encoded protein: CSASMVNEQFF.